The entry below gives a single T cell receptor (beta chain) sequence along with its context. The specificity of this receptor is unknown. No per-base quality is available; no much larger clone lies one base away. The label giving this sample's time point can be read as: baseline before first vaccination. Vaccinee samples came from UK trials COV001 and COV002, including a single-blind randomized controlled phase 2/3 trial of AZD1222 (ChAdOx1 nCoV-19) in healthy adults. For TCRbeta chain sequencing, PBMC samples were collected from trial participants at day 0 and at day 28 after the second dose. The CDR3 regions of human TCRbeta chains were analyzed by immunosequencing. In the original analysis: TCRs in the repertoires were compared against a reference library of SARS-CoV-2-specific TCRs that had been generated with the MIRA antigen-specificity platform. Breadth was defined as the fraction of unique TCRs that were SARS-CoV-2-associated. Depth was defined as the fraction of total T cells that were SARS-CoV-2-associated. Using the MIRA data, each spike-specific TCR was assigned both to the spike region to which the TCR was reactive and to a CD4 or CD8 class. Log10-transformed breadth and depth values were compared by one-way ANOVA with Sidak's multiple comparisons tests. Imported from immuneACCESS, the table was reduced by TCRdb to in-frame sequences with V and J called. These copies leave out some clones; in studies compared against another copy, an unresolved V gene accounts for under half, and the cause of the remainder is not known. V and J calls and clone size follow that table, whereas D and trimming were derived from the DNA. For this sample the table gives 150,000 or so clones, of which over 85% were detected only once. Jointly, the top ten make up 15% to 20% of the sample.

This sample is part of a study of T cell responses to AZD1222 COVID-19 vaccine (dated by TCRdb to the early 2020s). For the wider study: AZD1222 recipients whose second dose came at about 4 weeks and those whose second dose came at about 12 weeks were combined into one group, since spike-specific TCR depth and breadth did not differ between the two schedules. Trial participants were enrolled into age subgroups of 18-55, 56-69 and 70-plus years, which contained about 150, 28 and 57 TCR-sequenced participants, respectively. TCR sequencing covered more than 230 trial participants: nearly 210 given two doses of AZD1222 and 26 given two doses of MenACWY control vaccine.

What the work shows at the level of the full study, not this receptor alone: The 56-69-year group was small, and its depth increase did not reach significance, likely because of low power. Epitopes outside the regions mutated in the B.1.351 and B.1.1.7 variants were reportedly recognized by nearly half of the unique spike-specific TCRs. Because no samples from the day 14 peak response were available, repertoires could be characterized only after the peak T cell response. Participants were mostly white British and included more females than males, and it was suggested by the authors that clonal diversity may have been underestimated. CD4 TCRs associated with the vaccine covered the entire spike protein, and the dominant responses were in regions 160-218 and 743-854. After two AZD1222 doses, spike-specific TCR breadth and depth were significantly higher than at day 0 and than in MenACWY recipients. Only 5 to 7 AZD1222 recipients were SARS-CoV-2 seropositive at baseline, limiting conclusions about previously exposed vaccinees.

This sequence originates from an adult in good health. Source: peripheral blood, taken on day 0 of AZD1222 vaccination.

Here the CDR3 is given as CASSTPGSIYEQYF. The bases are TGTGCCAGCAGCACCCCAGGGAGTATCTACGAGCAGTACTTC. The receptor chain draws on TRBV28 and TRBJ2-7; the D gene may be TRBD1 or TRBD2, since each aligns over 5 bases. Based on the germline V gene, the CDR1 and CDR2 sequences are MDHEN and SYDVKM. The CDR3 measures 14 amino acids from cysteine to phenylalanine. The entry retains the CDR3 DNA only, 42 bases that are in frame from base 1. The germline ends are 15 bases apart after V is trimmed by 6 bases and J by 3 bases.